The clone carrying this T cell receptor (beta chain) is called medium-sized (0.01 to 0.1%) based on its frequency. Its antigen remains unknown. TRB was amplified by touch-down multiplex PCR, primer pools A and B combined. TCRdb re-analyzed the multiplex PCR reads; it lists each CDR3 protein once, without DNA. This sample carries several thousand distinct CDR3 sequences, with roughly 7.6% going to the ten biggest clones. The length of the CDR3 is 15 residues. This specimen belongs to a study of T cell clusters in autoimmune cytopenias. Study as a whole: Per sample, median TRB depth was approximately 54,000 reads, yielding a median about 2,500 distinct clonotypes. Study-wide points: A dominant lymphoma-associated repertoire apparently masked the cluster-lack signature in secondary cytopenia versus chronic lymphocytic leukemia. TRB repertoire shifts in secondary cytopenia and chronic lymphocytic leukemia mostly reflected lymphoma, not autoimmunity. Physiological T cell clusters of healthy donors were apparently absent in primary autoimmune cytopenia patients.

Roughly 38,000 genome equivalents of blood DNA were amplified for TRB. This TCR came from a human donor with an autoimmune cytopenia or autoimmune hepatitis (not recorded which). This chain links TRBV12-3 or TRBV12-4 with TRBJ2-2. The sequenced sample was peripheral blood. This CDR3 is CASSLVSGEGSGLFF.